This passage covers 18 T cell receptor beta chains from one sample sequenced in a study of identical twins. MiXCR, run by TCRdb on the 5' RACE reads, gives a single entry per CDR3 protein. The table has 500,000 to 550,000 distinct CDR3 sequences, around 22% seen once. This same sample was also part of a study on yellow fever vaccine responses in identical twins.

The specimen was CD4+ T cells sorted from blood. The receptors were gathered from a young woman in good health.

This rearrangement joins TRBV12-3 or TRBV12-4 to TRBJ2-5, with no clear D. Trimming removed 3 bases from V and 9 bases from J, with 14 bases in between. This CDR3 comprises 13 residues. CDR3 in DNA: TGTGCCAGCAGTTTGTCCAGGTTGGCCGCCCAGTACTTC. The encoded protein is CASSLSRLAAQYF.

The chain is built from TRBV5-1 and TRBJ1-1, with TRBD1 matching 7 bases. The CDR3 is 16 residues long. V lost 3 bases, J lost 1 base, and 9 bases stayed unmatched. The germline CDR1 and CDR2 sequences are SGHRS and YFSETQ. In DNA form, the CDR3 reads TGCGCCAGCAGCTCCCAGGGGGAGTGGGGGAACACTGAAGCTTTCTTT. This sequence encodes CASSSQGEWGNTEAFF.

The chain carries TRBV5-1 and TRBJ2-7; tentatively, D is TRBD1 (5 bases). The CDR3 has 15 amino acids. Looked up from germline, CDR1 is SGHRS and CDR2 is YFSETQ. V was trimmed by 0 bases and J by 4 bases, leaving 14 bases between them. CDR3: CASSLEWGRSYEQYF. CDR3 DNA sequence: TGCGCCAGCAGCTTGGAGTGGGGCAGGAGTTACGAGCAGTACTTC.

The chain has TRBV20-1 and TRBJ2-1, with D possibly being TRBD2 (6 bases). The CDR3 is 15 amino acids. Germline V gene sequence: CDR1 DFQATT, CDR2 SNEGSKA (reference sequence). Trimming took 6 bases from V and 3 from J, leaving 18 bases between them. The CDR3 DNA reads as TGCAGTGCCAGCAGCCCGGAGGGTAGCTACAATGAGCAGTTCTTC. This encodes CSASSPEGSYNEQFF.

The J gene is TRBJ2-3, the V gene TRBV10-3; TRBD2 might be the D (6 bases). The CDR3 is 14 residues long. Deletions cut 3 bases from V and 0 bases from J, with 7 bases between. Germline CDR1 and CDR2: ENHRY and SYGVKD. This CDR3 is CAISDGSSTDTQYF. CDR3 DNA sequence: TGTGCCATCAGTGACGGGAGTAGCACAGATACGCAGTATTTT.

The chain carries TRBV2 and TRBJ1-6; no firm D call. The CDR3 has 14 amino acids. Germline CDR1 reads SNHLY; CDR2 reads FYNNEI. Trimming cost V 6 bases and J 5 bases, with 11 bases left between them. The CDR3 region is CASSQVEDNSPLHF. Here the CDR3 DNA reads TGTGCCAGCAGCCAGGTAGAGGATAATTCACCCCTCCACTTT. The complete variable domain, with remaining parts taken from reference TRBV2 and TRBJ1-6, reads EPEVTQTPSHQVTQMGQEVILRCVPISNHLYFYWYRQILGQKVEFLVSFYNNEISEKSEIFDDQFSVERPDGSNFTLKIRSTKLEDSAMYFCASSQVEDNSPLHFGNGTRLTVT.

The chain has TRBV5-5 and TRBJ1-1, with TRBD1 as a possible D gene (6 bases). CDR3 size: 14 residues. Germline V gives CDR1 SGHKS, CDR2 YYEKEE (reference sequence). Trimming cost V 4 bases and J 1 base, with 11 bases left between them. The CDR3 DNA reads as TGTGCCAGCAGCCACCCCAGGGGGAACACTGAAGCTTTCTTT. This sequence encodes CASSHPRGNTEAFF.

This clonotype was observed a few times. This chain uses TRBV6-2 or TRBV6-3 with TRBJ2-1, with D maybe TRBD2 (5 bases). Looked up from germline, CDR1 is MNHEY and CDR2 is SVGEGT. Trimming removed 1 base from V and 3 bases from J, with 10 bases in between. The CDR3 length is 15 residues. The CDR3 bases are TGTGCCAGCAGTTACTTCGTGAGGGACTACAATGAGCAGTTCTTC. Translated, it gives CASSYFVRDYNEQFF.

This clonotype was counted between two and nine times. The V call is TRBV2, the J call TRBJ2-7; D remains ambiguous. V gave up 2 bases and J gave up 3 bases, with 11 bases separating them. Germline assignment: CDR1 SNHLY and CDR2 FYNNEI. The CDR3 covers 14 residues. CDR3 loop: CASSESRLIYEQYF. The DNA of the CDR3 is TGTGCCAGCAGTGAAAGTCGTCTGATCTACGAGCAGTACTTC.

This clonotype was seen a handful of times. The chain has TRBV12-3 or TRBV12-4 and TRBJ2-7; 7 nucleotides agree with TRBD2. Losses at the gene ends were 7 bases for V and 4 bases for J; bases not matched to a gene: 10. This CDR3 is built from 14 residues. DNA of the CDR3: TGTGCCAGCACCCCGGAACTAGCGAGTTACGAGCAGTACTTC. As protein: CASTPELASYEQYF.

The chain combines TRBV9 with TRBJ2-1; D is unresolved. V was trimmed by 0 bases and J by 9 bases, leaving 7 bases between them. The length of the CDR3 is 12 residues. Germline V gives CDR1 SGDLS, CDR2 YYNGEE. The CDR3 is CASSVERSEQFF. CDR3 bases: TGTGCCAGCAGCGTAGAAAGGTCTGAGCAGTTCTTC.

This clonotype occurred once. The chain carries TRBV28 and TRBJ2-7; 12 bases map to TRBD2. Per the germline V gene, CDR1 is MDHEN and CDR2 is SYDVKM. The CDR3 is made up of 15 amino acids. After removal of 7 bases from V and 2 bases from J, the junction contained 6 bases not matched to a gene. In DNA form, the CDR3 reads TGTGCCAGCACTCAGACTAGCGGGGGCCCCTACGAGCAGTACTTC. Its protein is CASTQTSGGPYEQYF.

This clonotype was found a few times. The rearrangement uses TRBV9 and TRBJ2-1; no reliable D call. Trimming pared 0 bases from V and 1 base from J, leaving 11 bases between. Per germline, CDR1 SGDLS and CDR2 YYNGEE. This CDR3 has 16 amino acids. CDR3 DNA: TGTGCCAGCAGCGTAGGCCTAGGCTTTTCCTACAATGAGCAGTTCTTC. This translates into CASSVGLGFSYNEQFF.

This clonotype was recorded once. J is TRBJ2-1 and V is TRBV4-1, with D perhaps TRBD1 (6 bases). This CDR3 has 14 residues. Germline V CDR1 and CDR2: MGHRA, YSYEKL. Trimming cost V 3 bases and J 7 bases, with 13 bases left between them. The CDR3 DNA reads TGCGCCAGCAGCCAGCGGACAGTGAATAATGAGCAGTTCTTC. Translated: CASSQRTVNNEQFF.

This clonotype showed up just a few times. The rearrangement uses TRBV29-1 and TRBJ2-3, with 12 bases that match TRBD2. The CDR3 loop spans 15 amino acids. CDR1 SQVTM and CDR2 ANQGSEA come from the germline V gene. V lost 3 bases and J lost 10; bases outside the gene matches: 11. The CDR3 nucleotides read TGCAGCGTTGAGAAACTAGCGGGGGGCCCGGCGGCGCAGTATTTT. It encodes CSVEKLAGGPAAQYF.

The rearrangement uses TRBV5-1 and TRBJ2-6, with D maybe TRBD1 (5 bases). This CDR3 spans 17 amino acids. Germline V gene data show CDR1 as SGHRS and CDR2 as YFSETQ. Trimming removed 5 bases at V and 0 bases at J, with 15 bases between. This CDR3 reads CASRAGFSLSGANVLTF. CDR3 nucleotide sequence: TGCGCCAGCAGGGCAGGGTTTTCTCTCTCTGGGGCCAACGTCCTGACTTTC.

This clonotype was recorded a few times. The genes are TRBV5-1 and TRBJ2-5, with 9 bases fitting TRBD2. V dropped 1 base and J dropped 0; count of bases not matched to a gene: 4. The CDR3 extends over 16 amino acids. The germline V gene encodes CDR1 SGHRS and CDR2 YFSETQ. In nucleotides, the CDR3 is TGCGCCAGCAGCTTGAGGCTAGCGGGACACCAAGAGACCCAGTACTTC. Protein sequence: CASSLRLAGHQETQYF.

This clonotype was recorded a few times. The chain recombines TRBV2 with TRBJ1-5, with D perhaps matching TRBD1 (6 bases). The V gene's germline CDR1 is SNHLY and CDR2 FYNNEI. V lost 3 bases to trimming and J lost 9 bases, with 15 bases between them. CDR3 length: 14 amino acids. The CDR3 protein is CASSDWGPRWPQHF. DNA for the CDR3: TGTGCCAGCAGTGATTGGGGGCCACGTTGGCCCCAGCATTTT.